One and the same sample provided the 27 T cell receptor beta chains below, sequenced in a study of blood T cell repertoires in COVID-19. The method was immunoSEQ multiplex PCR; TCRdb's version includes in-frame clones alone and lacks a portion of them. This sample has around 280,000 clones, with approximately 86% found just once. The sequencing sample was made of peripheral blood. Source of these receptors: an older man with acute or convalescent COVID-19.

This chain joins TRBV7-2 and TRBJ2-3, with D perhaps matching TRBD2 (5 bases). Germline V gene lookup returns CDR1 SGHTA and CDR2 FQGNSA. The CDR3 sequence is 11 residues long. V was cut by 6 bases and J by 4 bases, with 5 bases left in between. In DNA, the CDR3 is TGTGCCAGCAGACTAGCAGATACGCAGTATTTT. As protein: CASRLADTQYF.

The V and J genes are TRBV9 and TRBJ2-2; 12 bases align to TRBD1. The CDR3 sequence is 16 residues long. CDR1 is SGDLS and CDR2 is YYNGEE in the germline V gene. V gave up 5 bases and J gave up 8 bases; unmatched junction bases: 10. DNA of the CDR3: TGTGCCAGCAGTCCCGGGACAGGGGGCTTAGGTGGGGAGCTGTTTTTT. This translates into CASSPGTGGLGGELFF.

The chain couples TRBV21-1 to TRBJ2-7; TRBD1 is the table's D call, not checked against the DNA. TRBV21-1 is listed as a pseudogene. This CDR3 region has 14 residues. The CDR3 DNA is TGTGCCAGCAGCAAAAGGGACAGGACCTACGAGCAGTACTTC. Residues: CASSKRDRTYEQYF.

This clone was picked up a small number of times. The chain combines TRBV28 with TRBJ1-1, with TRBD1 identical over 11 bases. This CDR3 has 16 residues. Germline CDR1 and CDR2: MDHEN and SYDVKM. V was pared by 6 bases and J by 4 bases, with 10 bases of the junction left unmatched. The chain's CDR3 is CASRQNRDRGSTEAFF. The DNA for the CDR3 is TGTGCCAGCAGACAAAACCGGGACAGGGGGTCCACTGAAGCTTTCTTT.

This clone is a singleton in its sample. This chain uses TRBV7-8 with TRBJ2-3; maybe TRBD2 (5 bases). This CDR3 has 15 amino acids. The germline gives CDR1 SGHVS, CDR2 FQNEAQ. Deletions cut 6 bases from V and 4 bases from J, with 17 bases between. The CDR3 is CASRIAREPADTQYF. In DNA, the CDR3 is TGTGCCAGCAGAATTGCGAGGGAGCCAGCAGATACGCAGTATTTT.

The rearrangement joins TRBV6-4 to TRBJ1-6; D is unclear. The CDR3 has 12 amino acids. Germline V lookup: CDR1 MRHNA, CDR2 SNTAGT. The V end was cut by 6 bases, the J end by 7 bases, with 7 bases between. The CDR3: CASSGKNSPLHF. DNA for the CDR3: TGTGCCAGCAGCGGGAAGAATTCACCCCTCCACTTT.

CDR3 sequence: CASRRDRATNEKLFF. The CDR3 DNA sequence: TGTGCCAGCAGAAGAGACAGAGCAACTAATGAAAAACTGTTTTTT. The rearrangement joins TRBV6-5 to TRBJ1-4; D possibly corresponds to TRBD1 (5 bases). Per the germline V gene, CDR1 is MNHEY and CDR2 is SVGAGI. CDR3 length: 15 amino acids. Between the trimmed V and J ends, which lost 6 bases and 0 bases, there was a span of 11 bases.

The DNA of the CDR3 is TGTGCCAGCAGCTTATCGAACGGGGGAGGAGAGACCCAGTACTTC. Protein sequence: CASSLSNGGGETQYF. This rearrangement joins TRBV11-2 to TRBJ2-5, with D possibly TRBD2 on 6 matching bases. Germline V gene lookup returns CDR1 SGHAT and CDR2 FQNNGV. This CDR3 has 15 amino acids. V lost 2 bases to trimming and J lost 4 bases, with 14 bases between them.

The CDR3 protein is CASWSVNQPQHF. Written as DNA, the CDR3 is TGTGCCAGCTGGAGTGTGAATCAGCCCCAGCATTTT. V usage is TRBV27 and J usage is TRBJ1-5; D is unresolved. This CDR3 spans 12 amino acids. Germline lookup yields CDR1 MNHEY and CDR2 SMNVEV (reference sequence). V was clipped by 8 bases and J by 4 bases, with 9 bases between them.

The chain links TRBV5-6 to TRBJ1-2, with TRBD1 identical over 10 bases. Germline trimming cut 3 bases from V and 7 bases from J; bases unmatched to any gene: 3. The CDR3 runs 13 residues. Germline lookup yields CDR1 SGHDT and CDR2 YYEEEE. This CDR3 reads CASSWDRGGGYTF. Here the CDR3 DNA reads TGTGCCAGCAGCTGGGACAGGGGAGGTGGCTACACCTTC.

The CDR3 region is CSARTSGRSDTQYF. The CDR3 nucleotides read TGCAGCGCCCGGACTAGCGGGAGATCAGATACGCAGTATTTT. V is TRBV29-1 and J is TRBJ2-3; 13 positions agree with TRBD2. This CDR3 is built from 14 residues. Germline values: CDR1 SQVTM, CDR2 ANQGSEA. V lost 7 bases and J lost 4; bases outside the gene matches: 5.

The genes are TRBV9 and TRBJ1-6, with a weak D call TRBD1 (6 bases). The CDR3 contains 14 residues. Germline lookup yields CDR1 SGDLS and CDR2 YYNGEE. Trimming shortened V by 2 bases and J by 6 bases, and 9 bases separated the two germline ends. CDR3 nucleotide sequence: TGTGCCAGCAGCGTCGAGGGGGTTAATTCACCCCTCCACTTT. This sequence encodes CASSVEGVNSPLHF.

The chain links TRBV30 to TRBJ2-3; 8 positions match TRBD2. From germline, CDR1 is GTSNPN and CDR2 SVGIG (reference sequence). The length of the CDR3 is 14 residues. V was clipped by 6 bases and J by 6 bases; unmatched bases: 11. CDR3 sequence reads: CACGAGGAKDTQYF. CDR3 bases: TGTGCCTGCGGAGCCGGGGGGGCCAAGGATACGCAGTATTTT.

The chain is built from TRBV19 and TRBJ1-3, with D possibly matching TRBD1 (5 bases). Trimming cost V 5 bases and J 2 bases, with 13 bases left between them. The CDR3 sequence is 15 residues long. Per germline, CDR1 LNHDA and CDR2 SQIVND (reference sequence). The DNA of the CDR3 is TGTGCCAGTAGTCCGACAGCAACAACTGGAAACACCATATATTTT. It specifies CASSPTATTGNTIYF. The variable domain in full, completed from reference TRBV19 and TRBJ1-3, reads DGGITQSPKYLFRKEGQNVTLSCEQNLNHDAMYWYRQDPGQGLRLIYYSQIVNDFQKGDIAEGYSVSREKKESFPLTVTSAQKNPTAFYLCASSPTATTGNTIYFGEGSWLTVV.

The chain recombines TRBV5-1 with TRBJ2-1, with TRBD2 matching 9 bases. The CDR3 is 15 residues long. J was trimmed by 6 bases and V by 1 base; bases with no gene match: 5. The V gene's germline CDR1 is SGHRS and CDR2 YFSETQ. CDR3 sequence (DNA): TGCGCCAGCAGCTTGTTAGCGGGGGCGAGCAATGAGCAGTTCTTC. It yields the protein CASSLLAGASNEQFF.

The chain is built from TRBV7-8 and TRBJ2-7, with 7 bases matching TRBD1. J gave up 5 bases and V 8 bases, and 12 bases lay outside the gene matches. The CDR3 totals 14 residues. Germline V lookup: CDR1 SGHVS, CDR2 FQNEAQ. CDR3 residues: CASCRAQGSDEQYF. As DNA, the CDR3 is TGTGCCAGCTGCCGAGCACAGGGGTCCGACGAGCAGTACTTC.

The chain has TRBV5-5 and TRBJ1-5, with D perhaps TRBD1 (6 bases). The germline CDR1 and CDR2 sequences are SGHKS and YYEKEE (reference sequence). Trimming took 0 bases from V and 6 from J, leaving 13 bases between them. The CDR3 is 15 residues long. DNA for the CDR3: TGTGCCAGCAGCTTGGTACAGGGTCGGACTCAGCCCCAGCATTTT. Its protein is CASSLVQGRTQPQHF.

The chain links TRBV28 to TRBJ1-5, with a tentative D call TRBD1 (5 bases). CDR3 length: 14 amino acids. V was clipped by 2 bases and J by 6 bases, with 11 bases between them. The V gene's germline CDR1 is MDHEN and CDR2 SYDVKM. The chain's CDR3 is CASSLAGLFQPQHF. DNA of the CDR3: TGTGCCAGCAGTTTAGCAGGGTTGTTTCAGCCCCAGCATTTT.

The chain couples TRBV28 to TRBJ2-1; 9 positions agree with TRBD2. The ends lost 3 bases at V and 3 bases at J; junction bases unmatched: 18. CDR1 is MDHEN, CDR2 SYDVKM, per germline. The CDR3 consists of 20 residues. The CDR3: CASSFVTGDLRGGDYNEQFF. CDR3 bases: TGTGCCAGCAGTTTTGTCACAGGGGACTTGCGGGGGGGTGACTACAATGAGCAGTTCTTC.

The chain uses TRBV28 and TRBJ1-1, with 7 bases matching TRBD1. V dropped 6 bases and J dropped 6; count of bases not matched to a gene: 7. CDR1 and CDR2 (germline): MDHEN, SYDVKM. This CDR3 is 13 amino acids long. The CDR3 nucleotides read TGTGCCAGCAGGGGGAGACAGGGAGCTGAAGCTTTCTTT. Translation: CASRGRQGAEAFF.

The chain combines TRBV5-4 with TRBJ2-5; 9 bases fit TRBD2. The CDR3 sequence is 15 residues long. J was trimmed by 4 bases and V by 0 bases; bases with no gene match: 4. Per germline, CDR1 SGHNT and CDR2 YYREEE (reference sequence). The DNA of the CDR3 is TGTGCCAGCAGCTTGGGGCTAGCGGGAAGAGAGACCCAGTACTTC. Translated, it gives CASSLGLAGRETQYF.

The CDR3 region has the DNA TGTGCCAGTAGTATACAGGGCGGAGGGGAGACCCAGTACTTC. It codes for CASSIQGGGETQYF. This rearrangement joins TRBV19 to TRBJ2-5; a weak D match, TRBD2 (6 bases). Germline lookup yields CDR1 LNHDA and CDR2 SQIVND (reference sequence). The germline V and J ends were trimmed by 2 bases and 5 bases, with 12 bases remaining between them. The CDR3 length is 14 residues. The whole variable domain, remainder taken from reference TRBV19 and TRBJ2-5, is DGGITQSPKYLFRKEGQNVTLSCEQNLNHDAMYWYRQDPGQGLRLIYYSQIVNDFQKGDIAEGYSVSREKKESFPLTVTSAQKNPTAFYLCASSIQGGGETQYFGPGTRLLVL.

The chain has TRBV11-2 and TRBJ1-4; the D gene is possibly TRBD1 (5 bases). The CDR3 is made up of 14 amino acids. Trimming took off 5 bases at V and 4 bases at J, with 11 bases between the two ends. CDR1 is SGHAT and CDR2 is FQNNGV in the germline V gene. This CDR3 reads CASSEGLLNEKLFF. The CDR3 DNA is TGTGCCAGCAGCGAGGGACTGCTTAATGAAAAACTGTTTTTT.

This chain links TRBV6-2 or TRBV6-3 with TRBJ1-1; 8 nucleotides match TRBD1. Losses at the gene ends were 6 bases for V and 3 bases for J; bases not matched to a gene: 6. The CDR3 totals 14 residues. Germline-derived CDR1 and CDR2 are MNHEY and SVGEGT. As DNA, the CDR3 is TGTGCCAGCAGCCGCGGACAGGGATACACTGAAGCTTTCTTT. Residues: CASSRGQGYTEAFF.

This sequence joins TRBV3-1 (or the pseudogene TRBV3-2) and TRBJ2-7; no reliable D call. Germline CDR1 is LGHDT and CDR2 is YNNKEL (reference sequence). The CDR3 is 12 residues long. Trimming stripped 3 bases from V and 4 bases from J, with 7 bases between. CDR3: CASSQYSYEQYF. CDR3 nucleotides: TGTGCCAGCAGCCAGTATAGTTACGAGCAGTACTTC.

The CDR3 DNA sequence: TGTGCCAGCAGCCAGTGGGAGGGCCTTAGCACAGATACGCAGTATTTT. As protein: CASSQWEGLSTDTQYF. The chain couples TRBV14 to TRBJ2-3; TRBD2 matches 7 bases. Trimming took 3 bases from V and 0 from J; bases not matched to a gene: 6. CDR3 length equals 16 residues. Germline CDR1 is SGHDN and CDR2 is FVKESK. The full variable domain, completed using reference TRBV14 and TRBJ2-3, is EAGVTQFPSHSVIEKGQTVTLRCDPISGHDNLYWYRRVMGKEIKFLLHFVKESKQDESGMPNNRFLAERTGGTYSTLKVQPAELEDSGVYFCASSQWEGLSTDTQYFGPGTRLTVL.

This chain uses TRBV19 with TRBJ1-2; 10 bases are a match to TRBD1. Germline CDR1 is LNHDA and CDR2 is SQIVND (reference sequence). V gave up 5 bases and J gave up 7 bases; unmatched junction bases: 7. This CDR3 is 14 amino acids long. CDR3 sequence: CASSPGTGDSGYTF. In nucleotides, the CDR3 is TGTGCCAGTAGTCCCGGGACAGGGGACAGTGGCTACACCTTC.